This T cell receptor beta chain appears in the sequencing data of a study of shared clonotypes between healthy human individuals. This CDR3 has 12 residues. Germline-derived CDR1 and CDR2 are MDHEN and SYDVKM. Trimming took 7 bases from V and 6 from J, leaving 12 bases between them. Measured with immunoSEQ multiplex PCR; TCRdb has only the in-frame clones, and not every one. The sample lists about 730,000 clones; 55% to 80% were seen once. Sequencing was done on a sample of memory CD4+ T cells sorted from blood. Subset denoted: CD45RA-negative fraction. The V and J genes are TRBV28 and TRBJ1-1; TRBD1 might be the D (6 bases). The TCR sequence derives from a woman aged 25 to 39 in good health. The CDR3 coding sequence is TGTGCCAGCATTACAGGGTACGCTGAAGCTTTCTTT. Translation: CASITGYAEAFF.